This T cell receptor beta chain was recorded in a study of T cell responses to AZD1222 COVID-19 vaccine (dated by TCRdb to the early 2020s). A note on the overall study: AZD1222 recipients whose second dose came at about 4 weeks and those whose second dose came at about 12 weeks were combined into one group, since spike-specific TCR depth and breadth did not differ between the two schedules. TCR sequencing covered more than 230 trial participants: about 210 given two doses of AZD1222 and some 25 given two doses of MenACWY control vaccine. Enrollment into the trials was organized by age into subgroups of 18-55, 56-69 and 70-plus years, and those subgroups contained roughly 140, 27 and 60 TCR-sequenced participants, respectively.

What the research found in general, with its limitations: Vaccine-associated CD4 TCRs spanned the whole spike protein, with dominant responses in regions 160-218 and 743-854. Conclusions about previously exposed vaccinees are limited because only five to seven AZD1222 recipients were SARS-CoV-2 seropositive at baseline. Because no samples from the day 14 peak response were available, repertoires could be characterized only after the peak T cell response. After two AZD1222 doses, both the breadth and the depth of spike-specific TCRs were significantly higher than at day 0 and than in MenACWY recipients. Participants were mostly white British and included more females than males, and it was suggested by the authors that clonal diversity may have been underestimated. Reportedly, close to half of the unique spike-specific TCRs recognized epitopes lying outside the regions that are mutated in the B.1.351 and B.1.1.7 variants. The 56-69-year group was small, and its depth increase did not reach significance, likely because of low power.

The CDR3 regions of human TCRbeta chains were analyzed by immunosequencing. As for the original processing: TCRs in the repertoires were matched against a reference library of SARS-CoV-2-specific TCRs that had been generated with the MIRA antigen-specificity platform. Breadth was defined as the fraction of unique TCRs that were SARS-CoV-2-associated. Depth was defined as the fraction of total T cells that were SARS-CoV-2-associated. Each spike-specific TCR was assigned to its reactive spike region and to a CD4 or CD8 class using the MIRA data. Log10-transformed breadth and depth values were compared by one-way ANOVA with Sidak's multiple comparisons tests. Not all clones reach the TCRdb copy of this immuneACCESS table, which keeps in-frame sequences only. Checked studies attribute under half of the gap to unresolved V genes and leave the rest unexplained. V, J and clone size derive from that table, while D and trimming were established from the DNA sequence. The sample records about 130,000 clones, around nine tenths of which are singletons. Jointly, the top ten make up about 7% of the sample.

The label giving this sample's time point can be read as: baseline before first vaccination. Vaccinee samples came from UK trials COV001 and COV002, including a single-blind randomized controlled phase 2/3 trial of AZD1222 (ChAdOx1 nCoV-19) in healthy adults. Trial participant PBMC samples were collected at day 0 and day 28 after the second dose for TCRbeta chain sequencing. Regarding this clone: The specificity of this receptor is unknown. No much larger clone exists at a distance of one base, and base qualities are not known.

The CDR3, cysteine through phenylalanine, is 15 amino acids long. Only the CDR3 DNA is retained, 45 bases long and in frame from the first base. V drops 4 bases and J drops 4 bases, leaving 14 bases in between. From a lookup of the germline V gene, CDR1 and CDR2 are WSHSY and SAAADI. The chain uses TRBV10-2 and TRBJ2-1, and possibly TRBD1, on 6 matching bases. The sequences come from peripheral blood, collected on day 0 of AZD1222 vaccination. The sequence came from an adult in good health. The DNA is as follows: TGCGCCAGCAGTGCTACGGGACAACCTTACAATGAGCAGTTCTTC. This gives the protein CASSATGQPYNEQFF.